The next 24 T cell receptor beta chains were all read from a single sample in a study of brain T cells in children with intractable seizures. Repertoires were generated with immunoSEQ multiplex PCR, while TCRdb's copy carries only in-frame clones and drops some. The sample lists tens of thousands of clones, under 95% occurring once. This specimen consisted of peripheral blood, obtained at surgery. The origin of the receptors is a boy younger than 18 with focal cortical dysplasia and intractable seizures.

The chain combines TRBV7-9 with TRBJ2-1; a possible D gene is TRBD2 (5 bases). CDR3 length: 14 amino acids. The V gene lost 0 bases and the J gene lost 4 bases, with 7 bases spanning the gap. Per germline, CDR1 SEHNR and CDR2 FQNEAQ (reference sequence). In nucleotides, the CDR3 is TGTGCCAGCAGCTTAGCGTCGGGATACAATGAGCAGTTCTTC. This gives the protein CASSLASGYNEQFF. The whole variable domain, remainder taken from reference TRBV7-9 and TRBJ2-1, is DTGVSQNPRHKITKRGQNVTFRCDPISEHNRLYWYRQTLGQGPEFLTYFQNEAQLEKSRLLSDRFSAERPKGSFSTLEIQRTEQGDSAMYLCASSLASGYNEQFFGPGTRLTVL.

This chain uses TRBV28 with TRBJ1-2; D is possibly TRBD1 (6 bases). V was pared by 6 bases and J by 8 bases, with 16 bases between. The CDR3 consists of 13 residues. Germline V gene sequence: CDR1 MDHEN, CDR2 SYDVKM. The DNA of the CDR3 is TGTGCCAGCAGAACTACAGGGAGGGGCGGCTACACCTTC. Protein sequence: CASRTTGRGGYTF.

The CDR3 sequence: CASSRGSGNTIYF. The CDR3 nucleotides are TGTGCCAGCAGCCGTGGCTCTGGAAACACCATATATTTT. The chain has TRBV7-3 and TRBJ1-3; no clear D. Germline V gene data show CDR1 as SGHTA and CDR2 as FQGTGA. V was pared by 5 bases and J by 0 bases, with 5 bases between. There are 13 residues in the CDR3.

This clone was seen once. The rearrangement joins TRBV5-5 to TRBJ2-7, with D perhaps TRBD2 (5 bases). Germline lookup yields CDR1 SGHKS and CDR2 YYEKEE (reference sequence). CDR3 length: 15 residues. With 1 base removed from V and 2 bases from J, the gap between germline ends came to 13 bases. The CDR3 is CASSLSISEAYEQYV. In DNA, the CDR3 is TGTGCCAGCAGCTTGAGCATTTCGGAGGCCTACGAGCAGTACGTC.

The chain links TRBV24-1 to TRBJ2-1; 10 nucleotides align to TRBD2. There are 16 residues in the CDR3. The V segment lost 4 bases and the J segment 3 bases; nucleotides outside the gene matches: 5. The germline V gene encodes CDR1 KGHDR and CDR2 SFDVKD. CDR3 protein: CATSDRTSGYYNEQFF. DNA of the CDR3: TGTGCCACCAGTGACCGGACTAGCGGATACTACAATGAGCAGTTCTTC.

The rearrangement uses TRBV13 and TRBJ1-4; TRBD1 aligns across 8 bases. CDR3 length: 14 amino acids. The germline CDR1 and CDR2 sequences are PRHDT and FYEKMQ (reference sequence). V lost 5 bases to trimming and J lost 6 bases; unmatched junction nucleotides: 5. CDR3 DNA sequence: TGTGCCAGCAGCCGGACAGGGTCGCATGAAAAACTGTTTTTT. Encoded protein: CASSRTGSHEKLFF.

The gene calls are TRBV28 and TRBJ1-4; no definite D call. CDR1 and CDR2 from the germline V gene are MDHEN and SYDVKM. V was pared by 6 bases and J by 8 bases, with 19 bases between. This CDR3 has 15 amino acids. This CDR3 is CASSLSPNPREKLFF. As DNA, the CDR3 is TGTGCCAGCAGCTTGAGCCCCAATCCAAGGGAAAAACTGTTTTTT.

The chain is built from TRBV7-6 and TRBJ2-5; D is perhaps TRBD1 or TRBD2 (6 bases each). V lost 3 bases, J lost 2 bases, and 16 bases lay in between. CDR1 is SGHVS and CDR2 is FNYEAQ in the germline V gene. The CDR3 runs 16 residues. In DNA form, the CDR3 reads TGTGCCAGCAGCTTTTTAGGGGGACTGACACAAGAGACCCAGTACTTC. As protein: CASSFLGGLTQETQYF.

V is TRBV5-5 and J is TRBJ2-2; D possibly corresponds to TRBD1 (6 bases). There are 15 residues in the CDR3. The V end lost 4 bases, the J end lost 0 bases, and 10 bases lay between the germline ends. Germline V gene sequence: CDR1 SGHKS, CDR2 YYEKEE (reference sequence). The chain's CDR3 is CASSAQGANTGELFF. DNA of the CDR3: TGTGCCAGCAGCGCACAGGGTGCGAACACCGGGGAGCTGTTTTTT. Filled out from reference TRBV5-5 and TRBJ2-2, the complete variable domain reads DAGVTQSPTHLIKTRGQQVTLRCSPISGHKSVSWYQQVLGQGPQFIFQYYEKEERGRGNFPDRFSARQFPNYSSELNVNALLLGDSALYLCASSAQGANTGELFFGEGSRLTVL.

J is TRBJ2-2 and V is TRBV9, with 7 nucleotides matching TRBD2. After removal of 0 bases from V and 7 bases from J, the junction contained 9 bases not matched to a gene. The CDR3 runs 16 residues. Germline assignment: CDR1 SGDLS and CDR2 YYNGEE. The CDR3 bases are TGTGCCAGCAGCGTAGCGGGAGGTCCCTGGGACGGGGAGCTGTTTTTT. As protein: CASSVAGGPWDGELFF. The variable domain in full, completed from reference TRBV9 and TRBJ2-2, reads DSGVTQTPKHLITATGQRVTLRCSPRSGDLSVYWYQQSLDQGLQFLIQYYNGEERAKGNILERFSAQQFPDLHSELNLSSLELGDSALYFCASSVAGGPWDGELFFGEGSRLTVL.

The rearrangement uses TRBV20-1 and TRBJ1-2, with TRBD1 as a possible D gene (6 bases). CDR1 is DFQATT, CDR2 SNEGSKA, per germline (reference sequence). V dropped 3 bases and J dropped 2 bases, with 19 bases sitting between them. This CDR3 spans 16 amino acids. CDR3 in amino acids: CSASSRRPGVNYGYTF. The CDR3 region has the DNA TGCAGTGCTAGTTCTCGCCGCCCAGGGGTAAACTATGGCTACACCTTC.

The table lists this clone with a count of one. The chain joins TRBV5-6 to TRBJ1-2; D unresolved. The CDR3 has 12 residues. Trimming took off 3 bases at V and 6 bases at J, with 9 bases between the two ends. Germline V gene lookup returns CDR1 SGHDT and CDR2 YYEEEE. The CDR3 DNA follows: TGTGCCAGCAGCTGGCATGTCGATGGCTACACCTTC. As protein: CASSWHVDGYTF.

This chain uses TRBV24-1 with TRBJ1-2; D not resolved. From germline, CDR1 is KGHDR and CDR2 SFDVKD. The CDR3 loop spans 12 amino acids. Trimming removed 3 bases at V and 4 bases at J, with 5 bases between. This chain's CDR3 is CATSDPGYGYTF. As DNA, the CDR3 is TGTGCCACCAGTGATCCGGGCTATGGCTACACCTTC.

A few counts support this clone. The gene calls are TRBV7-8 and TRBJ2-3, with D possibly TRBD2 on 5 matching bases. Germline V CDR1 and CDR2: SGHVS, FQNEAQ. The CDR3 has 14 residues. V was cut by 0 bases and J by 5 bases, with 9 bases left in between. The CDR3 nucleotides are TGTGCCAGCAGCTTAGCGGGAGCGCTAGATACGCAGTATTTT. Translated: CASSLAGALDTQYF.

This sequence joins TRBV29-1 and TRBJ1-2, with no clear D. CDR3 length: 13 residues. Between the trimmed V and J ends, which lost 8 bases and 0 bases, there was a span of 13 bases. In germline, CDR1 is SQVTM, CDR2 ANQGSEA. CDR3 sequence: CSLETVANYGYTF. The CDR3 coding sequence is TGCAGCTTAGAGACGGTAGCTAACTATGGCTACACCTTC. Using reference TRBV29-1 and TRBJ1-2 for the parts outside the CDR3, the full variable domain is SAVISQKPSRDICQRGTSLTIQCQVDSQVTMMFWYRQQPGQSLTLIATANQGSEATYESGFVIDKFPISRPNLTFSTLTVSNMSPEDSSIYLCSLETVANYGYTFGSGTRLTVV.

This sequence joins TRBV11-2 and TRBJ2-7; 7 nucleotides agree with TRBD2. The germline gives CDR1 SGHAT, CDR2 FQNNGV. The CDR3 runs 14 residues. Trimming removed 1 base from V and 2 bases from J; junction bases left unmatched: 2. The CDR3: CASSLGGGTYEQYF. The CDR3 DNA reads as TGTGCCAGCAGCTTAGGGGGGGGAACCTACGAGCAGTACTTC.

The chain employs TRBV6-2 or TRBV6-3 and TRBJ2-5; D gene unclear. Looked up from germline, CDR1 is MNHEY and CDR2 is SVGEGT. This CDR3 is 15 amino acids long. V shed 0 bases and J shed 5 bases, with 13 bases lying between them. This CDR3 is CASSYSTAGRETQYF. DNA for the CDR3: TGTGCCAGCAGTTACTCGACGGCTGGGCGGGAGACCCAGTACTTC.

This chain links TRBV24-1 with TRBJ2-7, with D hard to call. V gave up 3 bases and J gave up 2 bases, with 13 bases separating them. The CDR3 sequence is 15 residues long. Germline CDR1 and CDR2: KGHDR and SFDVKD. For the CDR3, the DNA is TGTGCCACCAGTGATGAGGCAGCAACCCCCTACGAGCAGTACTTC. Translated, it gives CATSDEAATPYEQYF.

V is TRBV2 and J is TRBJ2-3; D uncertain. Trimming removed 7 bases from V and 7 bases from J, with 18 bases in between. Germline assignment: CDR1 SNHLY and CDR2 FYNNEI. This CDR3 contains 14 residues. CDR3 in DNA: TGTGCCAGCAAAGAAAGGGAAGGAATGAATACGCAGTATTTT. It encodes CASKEREGMNTQYF.

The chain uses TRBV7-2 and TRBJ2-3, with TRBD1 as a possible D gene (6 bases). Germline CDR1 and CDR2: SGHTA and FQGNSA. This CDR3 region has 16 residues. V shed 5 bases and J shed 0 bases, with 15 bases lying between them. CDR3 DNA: TGTGCCAGCAGCCATGGAAAAGGGGGAAGCACAGATACGCAGTATTTT. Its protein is CASSHGKGGSTDTQYF.

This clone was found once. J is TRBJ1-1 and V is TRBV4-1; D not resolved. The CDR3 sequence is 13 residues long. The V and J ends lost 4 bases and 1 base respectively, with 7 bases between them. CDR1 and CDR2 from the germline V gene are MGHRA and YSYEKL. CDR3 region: CASSLARNTEAFF. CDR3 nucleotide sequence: TGCGCCAGCAGCCTCGCACGGAACACTGAAGCTTTCTTT.

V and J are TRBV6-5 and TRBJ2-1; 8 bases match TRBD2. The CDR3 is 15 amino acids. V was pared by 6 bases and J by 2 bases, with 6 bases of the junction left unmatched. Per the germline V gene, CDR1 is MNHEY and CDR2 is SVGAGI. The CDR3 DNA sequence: TGTGCCAGCAGCGGACGGACTAGCCCCTACAATGAGCAGTTCTTC. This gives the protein CASSGRTSPYNEQFF.

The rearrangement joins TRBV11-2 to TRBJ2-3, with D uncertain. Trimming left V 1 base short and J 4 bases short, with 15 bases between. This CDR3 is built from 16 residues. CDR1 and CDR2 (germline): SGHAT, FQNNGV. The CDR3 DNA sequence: TGTGCCAGCAGCTTAGTCCCTGGAATCGTGGCAGATACGCAGTATTTT. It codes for CASSLVPGIVADTQYF.

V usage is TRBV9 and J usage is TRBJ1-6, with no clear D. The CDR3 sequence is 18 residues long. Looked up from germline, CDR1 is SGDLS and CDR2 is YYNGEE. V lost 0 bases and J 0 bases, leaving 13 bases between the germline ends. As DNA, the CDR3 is TGTGCCAGCAGCGTAGGGTTGGTGGGAAGCTCCTATAATTCACCCCTCCACTTT. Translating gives CASSVGLVGSSYNSPLHF.